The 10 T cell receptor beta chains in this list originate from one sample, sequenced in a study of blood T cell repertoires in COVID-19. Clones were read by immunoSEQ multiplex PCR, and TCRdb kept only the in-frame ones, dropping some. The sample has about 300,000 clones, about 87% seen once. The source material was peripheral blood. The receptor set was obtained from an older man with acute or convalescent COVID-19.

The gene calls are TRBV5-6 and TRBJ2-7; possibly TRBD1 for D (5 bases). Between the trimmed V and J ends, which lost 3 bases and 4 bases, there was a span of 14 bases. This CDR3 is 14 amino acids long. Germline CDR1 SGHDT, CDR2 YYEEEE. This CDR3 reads CASSSQGFRYEQYF. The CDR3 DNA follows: TGTGCCAGCAGCTCCCAGGGTTTTCGGTACGAGCAGTACTTC.

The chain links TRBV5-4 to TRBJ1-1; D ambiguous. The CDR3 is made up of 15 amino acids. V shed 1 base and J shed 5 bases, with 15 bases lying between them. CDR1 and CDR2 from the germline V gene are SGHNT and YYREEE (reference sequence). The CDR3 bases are TGTGCCAGCAGCTTGAGATCGGAGAGGCTAACTGAAGCTTTCTTT. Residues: CASSLRSERLTEAFF.

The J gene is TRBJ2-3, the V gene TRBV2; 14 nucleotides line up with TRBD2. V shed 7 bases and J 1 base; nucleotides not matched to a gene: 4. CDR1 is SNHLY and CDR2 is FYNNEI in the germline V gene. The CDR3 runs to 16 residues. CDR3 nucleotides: TGTGCCAGCACCCGACTAGCGGGGGGGGGCACAGATACGCAGTATTTT. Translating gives CASTRLAGGGTDTQYF.

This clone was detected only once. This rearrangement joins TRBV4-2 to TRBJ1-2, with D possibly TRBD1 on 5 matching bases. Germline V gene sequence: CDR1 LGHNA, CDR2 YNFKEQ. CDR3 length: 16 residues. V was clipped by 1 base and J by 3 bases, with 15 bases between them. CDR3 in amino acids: CASSQVGRDSHYGYTF. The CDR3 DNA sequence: TGTGCCAGCAGCCAAGTCGGGCGAGACAGCCACTATGGCTACACCTTC.

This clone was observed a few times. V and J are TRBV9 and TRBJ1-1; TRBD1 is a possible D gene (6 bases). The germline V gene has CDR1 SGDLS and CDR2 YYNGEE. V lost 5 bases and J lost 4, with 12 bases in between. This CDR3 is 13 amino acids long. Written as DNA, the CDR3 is TGTGCCAGCAGTACTACAGGGACCACTGAAGCTTTCTTT. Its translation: CASSTTGTTEAFF.

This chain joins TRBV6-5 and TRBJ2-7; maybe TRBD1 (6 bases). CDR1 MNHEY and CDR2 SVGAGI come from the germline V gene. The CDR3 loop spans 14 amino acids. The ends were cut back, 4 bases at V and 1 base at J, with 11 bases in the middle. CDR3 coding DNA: TGTGCCAGCAGTTCAGGGGTTGAGTCCTACGAGCAGTACTTC. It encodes CASSSGVESYEQYF.

The DNA of the CDR3 is TGTGCCACCAGTGATATTAGCGGGAGGGCCTATGGTGAGCAGTTCTTC. It translates to CATSDISGRAYGEQFF. This chain connects TRBV24-1 to TRBJ2-1; TRBD2 matches 11 bases. The CDR3 is 16 amino acids. Trimming cost V 3 bases and J 9 bases; bases outside gene matches: 9. Germline loops: CDR1 KGHDR, CDR2 SFDVKD.

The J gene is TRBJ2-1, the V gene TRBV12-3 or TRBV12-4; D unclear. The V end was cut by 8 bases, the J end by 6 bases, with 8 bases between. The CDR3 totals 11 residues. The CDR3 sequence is CASLGPNEQFF. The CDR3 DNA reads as TGTGCCAGCCTCGGTCCCAATGAGCAGTTCTTC.

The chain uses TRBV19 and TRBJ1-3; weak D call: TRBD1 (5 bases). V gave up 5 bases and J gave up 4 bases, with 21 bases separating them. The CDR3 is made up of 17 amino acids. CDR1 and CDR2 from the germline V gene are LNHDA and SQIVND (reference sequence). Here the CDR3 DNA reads TGTGCCAGTAGTTTATCCCACAGGCTTTTAAAGGGAAACACCATATATTTT. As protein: CASSLSHRLLKGNTIYF.

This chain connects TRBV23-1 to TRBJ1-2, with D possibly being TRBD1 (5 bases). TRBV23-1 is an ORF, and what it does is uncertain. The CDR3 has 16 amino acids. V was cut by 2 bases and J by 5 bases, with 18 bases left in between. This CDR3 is CASSQLVPGEYYGYTF. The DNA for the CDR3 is TGCGCCAGCAGTCAACTAGTCCCGGGGGAATATTATGGCTACACCTTC.